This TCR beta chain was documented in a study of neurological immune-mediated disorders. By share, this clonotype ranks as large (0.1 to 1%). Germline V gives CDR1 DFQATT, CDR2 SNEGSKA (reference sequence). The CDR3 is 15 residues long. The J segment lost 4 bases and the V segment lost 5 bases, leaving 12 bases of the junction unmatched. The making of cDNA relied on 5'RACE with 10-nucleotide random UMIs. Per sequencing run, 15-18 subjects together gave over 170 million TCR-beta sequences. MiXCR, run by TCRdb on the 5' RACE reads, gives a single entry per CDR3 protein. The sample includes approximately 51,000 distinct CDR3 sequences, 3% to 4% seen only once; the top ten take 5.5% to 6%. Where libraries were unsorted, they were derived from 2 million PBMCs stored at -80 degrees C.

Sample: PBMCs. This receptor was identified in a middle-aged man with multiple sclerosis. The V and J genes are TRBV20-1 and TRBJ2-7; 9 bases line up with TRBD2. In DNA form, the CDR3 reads TGCAGTGCTCCGGGGGGTAGCGGGGGCTCATACGAGCAGTACTTC. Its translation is CSAPGGSGGSYEQYF.